Following are 18 T cell receptor beta chains from one sample sequenced in a study of vaccination effects on CD4 cells after COVID-19. Peptide-pool stimulation followed by sequencing identified expanded antigen-specific CD4+ clonotypes in the ViraFEST assay. The authors isolated CD4+ T cells after 9 to 10 days of culture. Subjects were given two BNT162b2 or mRNA-1273 vaccine doses. Measured with immunoSEQ multiplex PCR; TCRdb has only the in-frame clones, and not every one. The table lists approximately 30,000 clones, approximately 68% of them singletons. Antigen specificity for these receptors is unknown. Sequenced here: CD4+ T cells from PBMCs cultured with SARS-CoV-2 spike peptides, sampled after COVID-19 vaccination. The receptor source for this set is a human donor who received a COVID-19 vaccine.

The rearrangement links TRBV5-1 to TRBJ2-1, with D possibly matching TRBD2 (7 bases). V was trimmed by 0 bases and J by 3 bases, leaving 10 bases between them. CDR1 is SGHRS and CDR2 is YFSETQ in the germline V gene. CDR3 length: 15 amino acids. The CDR3 here is CASSLGGGLYNEQFF. CDR3 DNA sequence: TGCGCCAGCAGCTTGGGCGGGGGCCTCTACAATGAGCAGTTCTTC.

This clone was seen only once. The chain is built from TRBV5-1 and TRBJ1-3; a weak D match, TRBD1 (5 bases). V gave up 4 bases and J gave up 4 bases, with 12 bases separating them. This CDR3 is built from 14 residues. Germline V gene data show CDR1 as SGHRS and CDR2 as YFSETQ. CDR3 DNA: TGCGCCAGCAGCAACCGGGACGGCGGAAACACCATATATTTT. This codes for CASSNRDGGNTIYF.

The V gene is TRBV7-7, the J gene TRBJ2-1; no clear D gene. The CDR3 consists of 15 residues. V lost 6 bases, J lost 5 bases, and 17 bases lay in between. The germline V gene encodes CDR1 SSHAT and CDR2 FNYEAQ (reference sequence). The CDR3 sequence: CASSLSPIANNEQFF. CDR3 in DNA: TGTGCCAGCAGTTTGTCCCCTATTGCGAACAATGAGCAGTTCTTC.

This clone was seen a single time. J is TRBJ2-7 and V is TRBV7-8; D ambiguous. The CDR3 is made up of 15 amino acids. The germline V gene has CDR1 SGHVS and CDR2 FQNEAQ. V lost 5 bases to trimming and J lost 1 base, with 15 bases between them. In nucleotides, the CDR3 is TGTGCCAGCAGCCCGACGACAAAGCCGTCCTACGAGCAGTACTTC. This encodes CASSPTTKPSYEQYF.

This clone was counted at least ten times. The CDR3 here is CASSRGERNYGYTF. Here the CDR3 DNA reads TGTGCCAGCTCACGGGGAGAGAGGAACTATGGCTACACCTTC. This sequence joins TRBV18 and TRBJ1-2; D ambiguous. V dropped 4 bases and J dropped 2 bases, with 11 bases sitting between them. The CDR3 spans 14 residues. CDR1 and CDR2 (germline): KGHSH, LQKENI.

This chain joins TRBV28 and TRBJ1-4; TRBD1 might be the D (5 bases). The germline V gene has CDR1 MDHEN and CDR2 SYDVKM. Trimming removed 6 bases from V and 7 bases from J, with 9 bases in between. The CDR3 sequence is 12 residues long. CDR3 loop: CASRGPVEKLFF. For the CDR3, the DNA is TGTGCCAGCAGGGGACCAGTTGAAAAACTGTTTTTT.

This chain uses TRBV7-6 with TRBJ1-2, with D perhaps TRBD1 (5 bases). V was shortened by 5 bases and J by 4 bases, with 11 bases between the two germline ends. The CDR3 has 13 residues. Per the germline V gene, CDR1 is SGHVS and CDR2 is FNYEAQ. CDR3 amino acids: CASSAQGSYGYTF. The CDR3 DNA sequence: TGTGCCAGCAGCGCTCAGGGTAGCTATGGCTACACCTTC.

In its sample, this clone was seen a few times. The chain combines TRBV6-2 or TRBV6-3 with TRBJ1-1, with 10 bases that match TRBD1. V gave up 2 bases and J gave up 8 bases; unmatched junction bases: 2. CDR1 and CDR2 from the germline V gene are MNHEY and SVGEGT. This CDR3 comprises 13 residues. CDR3 DNA: TGTGCCAGCAGTTACCGGGACAGGGGCGAAGCTTTCTTT. Translation gives CASSYRDRGEAFF.

This clone was found a few times. This rearrangement joins TRBV11-3 to TRBJ1-1; D might be TRBD1 (6 bases). This CDR3 has 18 residues. Trimming removed 5 bases from V and 0 bases from J, with 22 bases in between. Germline V gives CDR1 SGHNT, CDR2 YENEEA. The CDR3 region is CASSPTHQGRGMNTEAFF. In nucleotides, the CDR3 is TGTGCCAGCAGCCCGACACACCAGGGGAGAGGGATGAACACTGAAGCTTTCTTT.

This clone was counted many times. V is TRBV10-3 and J is TRBJ1-2; the D is unclear. The germline V gene encodes CDR1 ENHRY and CDR2 SYGVKD. V shed 3 bases and J shed 2 bases, with 4 bases lying between them. The CDR3 consists of 12 residues. DNA of the CDR3: TGTGCCATCAGTGACGGCAACTATGGCTACACCTTC. The encoded protein is CAISDGNYGYTF.

V and J are TRBV5-1 and TRBJ1-2; weak D call: TRBD1 (6 bases). This CDR3 is 17 amino acids long. V was cut by 1 base and J by 2 bases, with 18 bases left in between. Per germline, CDR1 SGHRS and CDR2 YFSETQ. CDR3 in amino acids: CASSLTMGAGRNYGYTF. CDR3 nucleotide sequence: TGCGCCAGCAGCTTGACGATGGGGGCAGGGCGGAACTATGGCTACACCTTC.

This clone showed up just a few times. V is TRBV5-1 and J is TRBJ2-1, with 7 bases aligning to TRBD1. J lost 6 bases, V lost 0 bases, and 3 bases had no gene match. The germline gives CDR1 SGHRS, CDR2 YFSETQ. The CDR3 totals 14 residues. The DNA of the CDR3 is TGCGCCAGCAGCTTGGAAGGGGACAGCAATGAGCAGTTCTTC. Translation gives CASSLEGDSNEQFF.

The gene calls are TRBV19 and TRBJ2-3, with TRBD2 matching 7 bases. The trim removed 4 bases at V and 6 bases at J, leaving 10 bases unmatched. Germline V CDR1 and CDR2: LNHDA, SQIVND (reference sequence). This CDR3 has 15 residues. The CDR3, as DNA: TGTGCCAGTAGTACCACAAGTCGGGGGGAGGATACGCAGTATTTT. Translating it yields CASSTTSRGEDTQYF.

The rearrangement links TRBV3-1 (or the pseudogene TRBV3-2) to TRBJ2-2; 9 bases align to TRBD1. The trim removed 8 bases at V and 3 bases at J, leaving 4 bases unmatched. Germline V gene lookup returns CDR1 LGHDT and CDR2 YNNKEL (reference sequence). This CDR3 spans 14 amino acids. This CDR3 is CASQGQGYTGELFF. CDR3 DNA sequence: TGTGCCAGCCAGGGACAGGGTTACACCGGGGAGCTGTTTTTT.

The CDR3 coding sequence is TGCGCCAGCAGCTTGGTGACCTGGGGGGGTCTCTCTGGGGCCAACGTCCTGACTTTC. Translation gives CASSLVTWGGLSGANVLTF. The V and J genes are TRBV5-1 and TRBJ2-6, with TRBD2 matching over 7 bases. V was clipped by 0 bases and J by 0 bases; unmatched bases: 9. Germline values: CDR1 SGHRS, CDR2 YFSETQ. The length of the CDR3 is 19 residues.

V usage is TRBV4-1 and J usage is TRBJ1-5; D is possibly TRBD1 (6 bases). Germline CDR1 and CDR2: MGHRA and YSYEKL. V lost 4 bases, J lost 2 bases, and 15 bases lay in between. This CDR3 contains 16 residues. As DNA, the CDR3 is TGCGCCAGCAGCCTCCTACAGGGTATGGGCAATCAGCCCCAGCATTTT. Translated: CASSLLQGMGNQPQHF.

The rearrangement joins TRBV9 to TRBJ2-7, with D tentatively TRBD1 (7 bases). The germline V gene encodes CDR1 SGDLS and CDR2 YYNGEE. Trimming stripped 2 bases from V and 1 base from J, with 10 bases between. The length of the CDR3 is 14 residues. CDR3: CASSVEGQSYEQYF. The CDR3 DNA follows: TGTGCCAGCAGCGTGGAGGGACAGTCCTACGAGCAGTACTTC.

To note about this clone: Other DNA variants within this sample encode the same CDR3. The rearrangement links TRBV5-1 to TRBJ1-1, with D uncertain. With 0 bases removed from V and 0 bases from J, the gap between germline ends came to 6 bases. The CDR3 spans 14 residues. CDR1 is SGHRS and CDR2 is YFSETQ in the germline V gene. The CDR3 reads CASSLDGMNTEAFF. Written as DNA, the CDR3 is TGCGCCAGCAGCTTGGACGGAATGAACACTGAAGCTTTCTTT. The full variable domain, rest sourced from reference TRBV5-1 and TRBJ1-1, is KAGVTQTPRYLIKTRGQQVTLSCSPISGHRSVSWYQQTPGQGLQFLFEYFSETQRNKGNFPGRFSGRQFSNSRSEMNVSTLELGDSALYLCASSLDGMNTEAFFGQGTRLTVV.